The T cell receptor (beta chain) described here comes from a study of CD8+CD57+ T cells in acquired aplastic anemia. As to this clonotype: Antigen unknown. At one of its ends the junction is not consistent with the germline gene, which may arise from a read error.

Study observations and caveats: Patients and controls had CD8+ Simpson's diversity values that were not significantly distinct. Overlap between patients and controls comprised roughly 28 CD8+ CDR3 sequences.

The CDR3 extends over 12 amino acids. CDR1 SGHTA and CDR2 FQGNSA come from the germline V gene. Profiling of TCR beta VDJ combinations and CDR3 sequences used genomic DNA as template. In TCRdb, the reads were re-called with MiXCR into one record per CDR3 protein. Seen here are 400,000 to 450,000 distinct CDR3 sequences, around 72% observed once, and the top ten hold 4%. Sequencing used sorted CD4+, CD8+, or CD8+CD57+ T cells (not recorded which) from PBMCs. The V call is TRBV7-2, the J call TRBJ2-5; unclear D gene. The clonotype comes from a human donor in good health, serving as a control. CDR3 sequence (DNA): TGTGCCAGCAGCAACCCCCAAGGGACCCAGTACTTC. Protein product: CASSNPQGTQYF.